The TCR beta chain described here comes from a study of cytomegalovirus exposure and HLA in healthy donors. Study-wide background: A previous analysis identified approximately 120 million unique TCR beta sequences derived from 180 million or so T cells. Findings and caveats of the study: Fewer N-insertions than the roughly 700-donor mean were reportedly shown by an Asian-associated ancestry cluster in a later analysis. More clonal expansion characterized HLA-associated TCR beta chains than equally common others in a later analysis.

The germline V gene encodes CDR1 MNHNS and CDR2 SASEGT. V lost 7 bases and J lost 9; bases outside the gene matches: 12. The CDR3 has 14 amino acids. As for this clone: What it binds is unknown.

Amplification used 60 Vbeta primers and 13 Jbeta primers. Method: immunoSEQ multiplex PCR; TCRdb's copy keeps in-frame clones and lacks some. Of some 90,000 clones in the sample, approximately 72% were seen once. Sample: PBMCs. The chain joins TRBV6-1 to TRBJ2-1, with 7 bases identical to TRBD2. The origin of this receptor is a woman in her forties in good health and CMV-seronegative. DNA of the CDR3: TGTGCCAGCACCGAAGGGGCGGGAGTAGGTGAGCAGTTCTTC. Amino acid sequence: CASTEGAGVGEQFF.